This T cell receptor beta chain was retrieved from a study of blood T cell repertoires in COVID-19. Overall study context: Sample material is recorded as cDNA or gDNA derived from T cells, B-cell-depleted T cells, or PBMCs.

Patients in Seattle were enrolled during active infection, then followed longitudinally. Germline V gives CDR1 LNHNV, CDR2 YYDKDF (reference sequence). V gave up 2 bases and J gave up 6 bases; unmatched junction bases: 4. The CDR3 runs 14 residues. Study processing details: From reference gene primer amplification, estimates of nucleated cell counts were derived. Some clones are missing from TCRdb's copy, which holds only in-frame ones; the method was immunoSEQ multiplex PCR. The V and J calls and clone size were taken over from that table, and D and trimming were inferred from the DNA. Of around 370,000 clones listed, approximately 87% are singletons.

The clonotype comes from a woman between 50 and 59 years old with COVID-19, enrolled during active disease. Sequenced: peripheral blood. The J gene is TRBJ2-1, the V gene TRBV15; 7 bases match TRBD2. CDR3 loop: CATSRLGGTNEQFF. The DNA of the CDR3 is TGTGCCACCAGCAGACTCGGGGGGACCAATGAGCAGTTCTTC.